These T cell receptor beta chains were read from a single sample in a study of blood T cell repertoires in COVID-19. Sequenced by immunoSEQ multiplex PCR; TCRdb stores in-frame clones only, minus some. The table has about 360,000 clones, more than 75% seen once; the top ten hold approximately 1.3%. The material sequenced was PBMCs or T cells enriched from blood (not recorded which). The receptor set was obtained from a man aged 25-45 years who had recovered from COVID-19. CDR3s include the opening cysteine and the closing phenylalanine or tryptophan. Fields, in order: clone size, V gene, D gene, CDR3 length, J gene, CDR3 protein, CDR3 DNA. D genes are given only for firm matches. Size is stated for part of the rows, as once, few or many counts, or as a class when the clone is expanded.

size: NA; V: TRBV19; D: NA; length: 16; J: TRBJ1-1; CDR3: CASSGSGIKGATEAFF; DNA: TGTGCCAGTAGTGGATCAGGGATCAAAGGGGCCACTGAAGCTTTCTTT
size: NA; V: TRBV6-5; D: NA; length: 13; J: TRBJ1-3; CDR3: CASSQRAGNTIYF; DNA: TGTGCCAGTTCACAGAGGGCTGGAAACACCATATATTTT
size: NA; V: TRBV4-2; D: NA; length: 15; J: TRBJ2-1; CDR3: CASSQDLSEYNEQFF; DNA: TGTGCCAGCAGCCAAGATCTTAGCGAGTACAATGAGCAGTTCTTC
size: NA; V: TRBV5-1; D: NA; length: 15; J: TRBJ1-2; CDR3: CASSQRDTTNYGYTF; DNA: TGCGCCAGCAGCCAGCGGGACACCACTAACTATGGCTACACCTTC
size: once; V: TRBV7-8; D: NA; length: 13; J: TRBJ2-7; CDR3: CASSAQGSYEQYF; DNA: TGTGCCAGCAGCGCACAGGGTTCCTACGAGCAGTACTTC
size: NA; V: TRBV5-4; D: TRBD1; length: 16; J: TRBJ2-1; CDR3: CASSLAGTVSSNEQFF; DNA: TGTGCCAGCAGCTTGGCCGGGACAGTCTCCTCGAATGAGCAGTTCTTC
size: NA; V: TRBV19; D: TRBD1; length: 14; J: TRBJ1-5; CDR3: CASSGTGAGQPQHF; DNA: TGTGCCAGTAGCGGGACAGGGGCGGGTCAGCCCCAGCATTTT
size: many; V: TRBV29-1; D: TRBD1; length: 13; J: TRBJ1-2; CDR3: CSVVLDRALGYTF; DNA: TGCAGCGTTGTCCTTGACAGGGCGCTAGGCTACACCTTC
size: NA; V: TRBV19; D: TRBD1; length: 15; J: TRBJ1-1; CDR3: CASSIVGQVGTEAFF; DNA: TGTGCCAGTAGTATAGTCGGACAGGTGGGCACTGAAGCTTTCTTT
size: NA; V: TRBV6-5; D: NA; length: 14; J: TRBJ1-3; CDR3: CASTAGPGVNTIYF; DNA: TGTGCCAGCACGGCGGGGCCGGGGGTAAACACCATATATTTT
size: NA; V: TRBV2; D: NA; length: 11; J: TRBJ1-5; CDR3: CASSDGQPQHF; DNA: TGTGCCAGCAGTGACGGTCAGCCCCAGCATTTT
size: NA; V: TRBV7-2; D: NA; length: 13; J: TRBJ1-6; CDR3: CAGASLYNSPLHF; DNA: TGTGCCGGCGCTAGCCTTTATAATTCACCCCTCCACTTT
size: once; V: TRBV7-9; D: TRBD1; length: 18; J: TRBJ2-6; CDR3: CASSPPGQGPPGANVLTF; DNA: TGTGCCAGCAGCCCACCGGGACAGGGGCCGCCTGGGGCCAACGTCCTGACTTTC
size: NA; V: TRBV5-1; D: NA; length: 14; J: TRBJ1-2; CDR3: CASSLDSFNYGYTF; DNA: TGCGCCAGCAGCTTGGACAGTTTCAACTATGGCTACACCTTC
size: few; V: TRBV7-8; D: TRBD1; length: 14; J: TRBJ2-2; CDR3: CASSRQGEAGELFF; DNA: TGTGCCAGCAGCCGACAGGGTGAAGCCGGGGAGCTGTTTTTT
size: NA; V: TRBV27; D: NA; length: 13; J: TRBJ2-1; CDR3: CASSLLDDSLQFF; DNA: TGTGCCAGCAGTTTATTAGACGACTCCTTGCAGTTCTTC
size: NA; V: TRBV12-3/TRBV12-4; D: NA; length: 13; J: TRBJ2-1; CDR3: CASSLFEVSVRFF; DNA: TGTGCCAGCAGTTTATTTGAAGTATCGGTGAGGTTCTTC
size: NA; V: TRBV6-1; D: NA; length: 13; J: TRBJ1-5; CDR3: CASSEGAGQPQHF; DNA: TGTGCCAGCAGTGAGGGGGCTGGACAGCCCCAGCATTTT
size: NA; V: TRBV6-5; D: NA; length: 16; J: TRBJ2-1; CDR3: CASSSREGGPYNEQFF; DNA: TGTGCCAGCAGTTCCCGCGAAGGGGGACCCTACAATGAGCAGTTCTTC
size: once; V: TRBV30; D: NA; length: 13; J: TRBJ1-2; CDR3: CAWISGPGSGYTF; DNA: TGTGCCTGGATCTCAGGCCCGGGGTCTGGCTACACCTTC
size: NA; V: TRBV11-2; D: TRBD1; length: 14; J: TRBJ1-2; CDR3: CASSPGDRNYGYTF; DNA: TGTGCCAGCAGCCCGGGGGACAGGAACTATGGCTACACCTTC
size: NA; V: TRBV5-1; D: NA; length: 15; J: TRBJ1-2; CDR3: CASSPDPPWRDGYTF; DNA: TGCGCCAGCAGCCCAGACCCACCCTGGAGGGATGGCTACACCTTC
size: NA; V: TRBV7-2; D: NA; length: 15; J: TRBJ2-7; CDR3: CASQLFFGQSYEQYF; DNA: TGTGCCAGCCAATTATTTTTTGGACAGTCCTACGAGCAGTACTTC
size: NA; V: TRBV18; D: NA; length: 14; J: TRBJ1-1; CDR3: CASSPQGGKAEAFF; DNA: TGTGCCAGCTCACCCCAGGGAGGGAAGGCTGAAGCTTTCTTT
size: NA; V: TRBV2; D: NA; length: 12; J: TRBJ1-2; CDR3: CASSESAYGYTF; DNA: TGTGCCAGCAGCGAAAGTGCGTATGGCTACACCTTC
size: NA; V: TRBV30; D: NA; length: 15; J: TRBJ1-1; CDR3: CAWSPLGSGGTEAFF; DNA: TGTGCCTGGAGTCCACTCGGGAGTGGGGGGACTGAAGCTTTCTTT
size: NA; V: TRBV7-9; D: TRBD1; length: 12; J: TRBJ1-1; CDR3: CASSLWDSEAFF; DNA: TGTGCCAGCAGCTTATGGGACAGTGAAGCTTTCTTT
size: NA; V: TRBV3-1/TRBV3-2; D: NA; length: 15; J: TRBJ2-3; CDR3: CASSPAPGRSDTQYF; DNA: TGTGCCAGCAGCCCCGCTCCCGGGAGATCAGATACGCAGTATTTT
size: NA; V: TRBV5-6; D: NA; length: 14; J: TRBJ1-1; CDR3: CASSLGTLFPEAFF; DNA: TGTGCCAGCAGCTTAGGGACATTATTTCCTGAAGCTTTCTTT
size: NA; V: TRBV27; D: TRBD1; length: 14; J: TRBJ1-2; CDR3: CASSWTGGDYGYTF; DNA: TGTGCCAGCAGTTGGACAGGGGGCGACTATGGCTACACCTTC